One T cell receptor (beta chain) is described in this entry. Germline is not matched at one junction end, which may reflect a read error. These data are taken from a study of blood T cell repertoires in COVID-19. Background on the study: COVID-19 samples collected from the United States, Italy and Spain covered acute and convalescent phases. PBMCs, B-cell-depleted T cells, or T cells were the source of the cDNA or gDNA that made up the material.

Original handling: Reference gene primer amplification yielded estimated nucleated cell counts. Measured with immunoSEQ multiplex PCR; TCRdb has only the in-frame clones, and not every one. V and J calls plus clone size are reproduced from that table; the DNA served to infer D and trimming. Seen here are around 90,000 clones, about 82% observed once, and the top ten hold about 10%. CDR1 is SSHAT and CDR2 is FNYEAQ in the germline V gene (reference sequence). CDR3 length: 17 residues. The receptor comes from a woman aged 70-85 years with active or convalescent COVID-19. The sample was peripheral blood. The chain couples TRBV7-7 to TRBJ2-5; 8 bases fit TRBD1. CDR3 DNA: TGTGCTAGCAGCTTAGATACAGGGGGGATCCTCCAAGAGACCCAGTACTTC. The encoded protein is CASSLDTGGILQETQYF.